These T cell receptor beta chains were read from a single sample in a study of cytomegalovirus exposure and HLA in healthy donors. This table comes from immunoSEQ multiplex PCR, and its TCRdb copy is limited to in-frame clones, with some not included. Seen here are around 140,000 clones, around four fifths observed once, and the top ten hold about 1.6%. Material: PBMCs. The receptors shown here come from a man aged 35-49 years in good health and CMV-seronegative. The CDR3 runs from the conserved cysteine through the conserved F or W. D genes are given only for firm matches. Clone size appears in some rows only: once, few, many, or a class for an expanded clone.

V gene	J gene	D gene	clone size	CDR3 protein	CDR3 DNA
TRBV4-1	TRBJ1-4	.	.	CASSQDGVGEKLFF	TGCGCCAGCAGCCAAGACGGGGTGGGTGAAAAACTGTTTTTT
TRBV20-1	TRBJ1-1	.	.	CSARDKTEAFF	TGCAGTGCTAGAGATAAGACAGAAGCTTTCTTT
TRBV18	TRBJ2-7	TRBD2	.	CASSPPREGWEEQYF	TGTGCCAGCTCACCACCGCGGGAGGGCTGGGAAGAGCAGTACTTC
TRBV5-5	TRBJ1-1	.	.	CASTLRPSMNTEAFF	TGTGCCAGCACCCTCAGGCCAAGTATGAACACTGAAGCTTTCTTT
TRBV7-8	TRBJ2-7	.	.	CASSSGLYVSYEQYF	TGTGCCAGCAGCTCGGGACTCTATGTCTCCTACGAGCAGTACTTC
TRBV7-8	TRBJ1-1	.	once	CASSRQGLNTEAFF	TGTGCCAGCAGCCGCCAGGGGCTGAACACTGAAGCTTTCTTT
TRBV5-4	TRBJ1-6	TRBD1	.	CASSPSTGRNSPLHF	TGTGCCAGCAGCCCGTCGACAGGGCGGAATTCACCCCTCCACTTT
TRBV28	TRBJ2-7	.	once	CASSFRYEQYF	TGTGCCAGCAGTTTTCGGTACGAGCAGTACTTC
TRBV6-6	TRBJ2-1	.	.	CASSYSSGYNEQFF	TGTGCCAGCAGTTACTCTTCAGGGTACAATGAGCAGTTCTTC
TRBV9	TRBJ2-2	.	once	CASSDTDFTGELFF	TGTGCCAGCAGCGACACAGATTTCACCGGGGAGCTGTTTTTT
TRBV6-6	TRBJ2-7	TRBD1	.	CASSRDSQPYEQYF	TGTGCCAGCAGTCGGGACAGCCAGCCCTACGAGCAGTACTTC
TRBV7-3	TRBJ2-5	TRBD2	few	CASSSIAGGLEETQYF	TGTGCCAGCAGCTCGATAGCGGGAGGTCTGGAAGAGACCCAGTACTTC
TRBV6-6	TRBJ2-3	TRBD2	.	CASSSRLAGGDDTQYF	TGTGCCAGCAGTTCACGACTAGCGGGAGGTGATGATACGCAGTATTTT
TRBV27	TRBJ1-5	.	.	CASGFPEPQHF	TGTGCCAGCGGTTTCCCAGAGCCCCAGCATTTT
TRBV2	TRBJ2-5	.	.	CASKTMETQYF	TGTGCCAGCAAAACTATGGAGACCCAGTACTTC
TRBV30	TRBJ2-5	.	.	CAWSVIGEETQYF	TGTGCCTGGAGTGTAATCGGGGAGGAGACCCAGTACTTC
TRBV5-4	TRBJ2-1	TRBD1	.	CASSFRTGFNEQFF	TGTGCCAGCAGCTTTAGGACAGGGTTCAATGAGCAGTTCTTC
TRBV18	TRBJ1-5	.	few	CASSPQGGNQPQHF	TGTGCCAGCTCACCACAGGGGGGCAATCAGCCCCAGCATTTT
TRBV5-8	TRBJ1-1	TRBD1	once	CASRHTGGTEAFF	TGTGCCAGCAGACACACAGGGGGCACTGAAGCTTTCTTT
TRBV15	TRBJ2-3	TRBD2	.	CATSRRLAGGPDTQYF	TGTGCCACCAGCAGAAGGCTAGCGGGGGGCCCGGATACGCAGTATTTT
TRBV2	TRBJ2-7	TRBD2	.	CASSLAGRSYEQYF	TGTGCCAGCAGCCTAGCGGGGAGATCCTACGAGCAGTACTTC
TRBV19	TRBJ1-2	TRBD1	.	CASNLPGQVSYGYTF	TGTGCCAGTAATCTTCCGGGACAGGTCAGCTATGGCTACACCTTC
TRBV29-1	TRBJ2-2	TRBD1	.	CSVEDWTGGGTGELFF	TGCAGCGTTGAAGATTGGACAGGGGGGGGCACCGGGGAGCTGTTTTTT
TRBV4-1	TRBJ2-2	.	.	CASSRGDGELFF	TGCGCCAGCAGCCGGGGGGACGGGGAGCTGTTTTTT
TRBV7-3	TRBJ2-3	TRBD1	.	CASSKTGGSADTQYF	TGTGCCAGCAGCAAGACAGGGGGCAGCGCAGATACGCAGTATTTT
TRBV5-4	TRBJ2-4	.	once	CASSSPGAKNIQYF	TGTGCCAGCAGCTCTCCCGGGGCCAAAAACATTCAGTACTTC
TRBV7-8	TRBJ2-7	TRBD2	.	CASSLEGSGRPYEQYF	TGTGCCAGCAGCTTAGAGGGTAGCGGGAGACCCTACGAGCAGTACTTC
TRBV11-3	TRBJ2-3	TRBD2	.	CASSVSGRETDTQYF	TGTGCCAGCAGCGTTAGCGGGAGGGAAACAGATACGCAGTATTTT
TRBV29-1	TRBJ2-4	.	.	CSVAPQGLKNIQYF	TGCAGCGTTGCCCCCCAGGGGCTCAAAAACATTCAGTACTTC
TRBV7-9	TRBJ2-7	.	.	CASSLGASYEQYF	TGTGCCAGCAGCTTAGGGGCGTCCTACGAGCAGTACTTC
TRBV18	TRBJ2-5	.	.	CASSPLKGQETQYF	TGTGCCAGCTCACCACTCAAGGGGCAAGAGACCCAGTACTTC
TRBV5-1	TRBJ1-6	.	few	CASSLNSYNSPLHF	TGCGCCAGCAGCTTGAACAGCTATAATTCACCCCTCCACTTT
TRBV7-2	TRBJ1-6	.	.	CASSLGTGPIDF	TGTGCCAGCAGCTTAGGAACAGGGCCTATAGACTTT
TRBV5-5	TRBJ2-1	.	.	CASSFGATAYNEQFF	TGTGCCAGCAGCTTCGGCGCGACAGCTTACAATGAGCAGTTCTTC
TRBV29-1	TRBJ2-7	TRBD2	.	CSVVSGGYEQYF	TGCAGCGTTGTGTCGGGAGGCTACGAGCAGTACTTC
TRBV14	TRBJ2-7	TRBD1	.	CASSIGTDLSYEQYF	TGTGCCAGCAGCATTGGGACAGACCTATCCTACGAGCAGTACTTC
TRBV7-2	TRBJ2-7	.	.	CASSAGVGYEQYF	TGTGCCAGCAGCGCAGGGGTTGGTTACGAGCAGTACTTC
TRBV4-1	TRBJ1-2	.	.	CASSQDTPGGRRSNYGYTF	TGCGCCAGCAGCCAAGATACCCCGGGAGGAAGGCGATCTAACTATGGCTACACCTTC
TRBV27	TRBJ1-1	.	.	CASNRGTIAFF	TGTGCCAGCAACCGGGGAACAATAGCTTTCTTT
TRBV7-3	TRBJ2-5	.	.	CASARGAGETQYF	TGTGCCAGCGCTCGGGGGGCGGGAGAGACCCAGTACTTC
TRBV5-6	TRBJ2-7	.	.	CASSFWGLSYEQYF	TGTGCCAGCAGCTTTTGGGGCCTCTCCTACGAGCAGTACTTC
TRBV5-6	TRBJ1-5	.	.	CASSHRRGASNQPQHF	TGTGCCAGCAGCCACCGGCGGGGGGCGAGCAATCAGCCCCAGCATTTT
TRBV6-5	TRBJ2-7	TRBD2	.	CASSYRGSGRNEQYF	TGTGCCAGCAGTTACCGCGGTAGCGGGAGAAACGAGCAGTACTTC
TRBV28	TRBJ2-7	.	.	CASRRVGSYEQYF	TGTGCCAGCAGGCGGGTTGGCTCCTACGAGCAGTACTTC
TRBV15	TRBJ2-1	TRBD2	.	CATSTGLATYNEQFF	TGTGCCACCAGTACGGGACTAGCGACGTACAATGAGCAGTTCTTC
TRBV6-6	TRBJ2-7	.	.	CASSSGTYEQYF	TGTGCCAGCAGTTCGGGGACCTACGAGCAGTACTTC
TRBV11-2	TRBJ2-7	.	.	CASSPMRQEGSYEQYF	TGTGCCAGCAGCCCCATGCGACAAGAGGGCTCCTACGAGCAGTACTTC
TRBV5-1	TRBJ2-3	.	.	CASSLPGVTDTQYF	TGCGCCAGCAGCCTACCCGGGGTCACAGATACGCAGTATTTT
TRBV9	TRBJ1-1	TRBD1	.	CASSPTGGGMNTEAFF	TGTGCCAGCAGCCCGACAGGGGGAGGAATGAACACTGAAGCTTTCTTT
TRBV11-2	TRBJ2-5	TRBD2	once	CASSGGGLAGAIQETQYF	TGTGCCAGCAGCGGCGGAGGGCTAGCGGGGGCCATTCAAGAGACCCAGTACTTC
TRBV4-1	TRBJ2-2	.	.	CASQRSSGKVYTGELFF	TGCGCCAGCCAACGTTCCTCAGGGAAAGTTTACACCGGGGAGCTGTTTTTT
TRBV5-1	TRBJ1-2	.	.	CASSLGAGANYGYTF	TGCGCCAGCAGCTTGGGAGCAGGGGCCAACTATGGCTACACCTTC
TRBV28	TRBJ1-2	.	.	CASSLFTGISWGYTF	TGTGCCAGCAGTTTATTTACAGGGATCTCTTGGGGCTACACCTTC
TRBV7-8	TRBJ1-4	.	.	CASRSRGATNEKLFF	TGTGCCAGCAGATCCCGCGGTGCAACTAATGAAAAACTGTTTTTT
TRBV19	TRBJ2-5	.	few	CASRSVGGETQYF	TGTGCCAGTAGATCCGTAGGAGGCGAGACCCAGTACTTC